In its sample, the clone carrying this T cell receptor beta chain was seen many times. The sample originates from a study of T-cell reconstitution after alpha-beta-depleted transplantation in children. Construction of the TCRbeta library involved unique molecular identifiers. Via MiXCR, TCRdb re-called the PCR reads, giving one row per CDR3 protein. In the table there are roughly 110,000 distinct CDR3 sequences, over 9% of which are singletons. The origin of this receptor is a boy aged 2 to 9 with acute lymphoblastic leukemia, due to receive a stem cell transplant. The material was PBMCs, obtained before TCRalphabeta/CD19-depleted stem cell transplant.

In nucleotides, the CDR3 is TGTGCCAGCAGCTTGGCACCCGGAACAGGGGGCAATGAGCAGTTCTTC. It encodes CASSLAPGTGGNEQFF. The chain employs TRBV5-5 and TRBJ2-1; TRBD1 matches at 8 bases. J was trimmed by 6 bases and V by 0 bases; bases with no gene match: 8. CDR3 length equals 16 residues. The germline gives CDR1 SGHKS, CDR2 YYEKEE (reference sequence).